This T cell receptor (beta chain) was observed in a study of human T cells and chemical hapten exposure. Looking at the study overall: Slight differences in pooled library volume were the main source of varying TCR yields across samples. Study-level points and caveats: TCRs at high frequency, those above 1 in 1000, did not change with DPC sensitization.

The library gave individual cDNA molecules unique molecular identifiers. Per the original data handling: There were a median of roughly 100,000 TCRs per sample, with a range from about 20,000 to 700,000. TCRdb ran MiXCR on the 5' RACE reads and lists one entry per CDR3 protein. TCRdb, not the original authors, processed these V and J calls. This sample has 100,000 to 120,000 distinct CDR3 sequences, with roughly 18% found just once. CDR1 and CDR2 (germline): DFQATT, SNEGSKA (reference sequence). The CDR3 sequence is 13 residues long. The V gene lost 6 bases and the J gene lost 3 bases, with 15 bases spanning the gap. Of note for this clonotype: The antigen is undetermined.

Unfractionated whole blood served as the source for total RNA extraction. This TCR was sampled from a human donor in good health. This chain links TRBV20-1 with TRBJ2-7; D gene uncertain. CDR3 in DNA: TGCAGTGCCAAGGAATCGACGCGCTACGAGCAGTACTTC. This codes for CSAKESTRYEQYF.